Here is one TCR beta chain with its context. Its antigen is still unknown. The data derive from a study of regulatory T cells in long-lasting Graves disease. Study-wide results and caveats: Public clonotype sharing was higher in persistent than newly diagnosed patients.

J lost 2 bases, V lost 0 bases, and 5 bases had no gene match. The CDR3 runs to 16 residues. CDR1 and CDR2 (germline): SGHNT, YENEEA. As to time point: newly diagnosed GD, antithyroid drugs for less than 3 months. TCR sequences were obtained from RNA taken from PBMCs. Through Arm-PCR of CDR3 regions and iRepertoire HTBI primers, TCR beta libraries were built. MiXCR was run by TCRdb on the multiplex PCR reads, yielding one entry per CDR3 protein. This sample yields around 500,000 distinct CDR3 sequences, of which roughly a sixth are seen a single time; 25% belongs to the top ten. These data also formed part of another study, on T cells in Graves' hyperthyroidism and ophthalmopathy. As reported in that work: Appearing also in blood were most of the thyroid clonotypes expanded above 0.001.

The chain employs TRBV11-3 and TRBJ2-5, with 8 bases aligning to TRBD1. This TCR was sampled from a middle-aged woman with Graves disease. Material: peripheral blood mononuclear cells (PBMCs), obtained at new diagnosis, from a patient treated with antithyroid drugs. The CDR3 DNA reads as TGTGCCAGCAGCTTAGAGGGACAGGATCTACAAGAGACCCAGTACTTC. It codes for CASSLEGQDLQETQYF.